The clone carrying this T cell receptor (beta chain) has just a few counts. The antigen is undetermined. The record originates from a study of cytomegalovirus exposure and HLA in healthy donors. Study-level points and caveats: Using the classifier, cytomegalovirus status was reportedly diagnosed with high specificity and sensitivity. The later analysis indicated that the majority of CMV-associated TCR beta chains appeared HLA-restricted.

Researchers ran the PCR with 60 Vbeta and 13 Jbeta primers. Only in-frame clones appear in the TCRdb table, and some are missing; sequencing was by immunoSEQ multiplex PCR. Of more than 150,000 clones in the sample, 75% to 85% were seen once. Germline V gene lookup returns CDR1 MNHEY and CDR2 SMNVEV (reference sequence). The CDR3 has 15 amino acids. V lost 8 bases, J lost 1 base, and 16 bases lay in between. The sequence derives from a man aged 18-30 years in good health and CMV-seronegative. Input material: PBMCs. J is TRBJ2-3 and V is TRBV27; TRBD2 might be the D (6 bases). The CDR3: CASRWGVVGTDTQYF. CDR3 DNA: TGTGCCAGCCGGTGGGGGGTTGTGGGCACAGATACGCAGTATTTT.